This T cell receptor (beta chain) was profiled in a study of T cell responses to AZD1222 COVID-19 vaccine. Findings and limits, study-wide: Of spike-specific TCRs, nearly half reportedly target regions left unmutated in variants. The donor group comprised mostly white British people and more females; the analysis possibly underestimated clonal diversity.

Details on this clone: Its antigen is not identified.

The V gene lost 4 bases and the J gene lost 6 bases, with 16 bases spanning the gap. The germline V gene encodes CDR1 LNHDA and CDR2 SQIVND (reference sequence). CDR3 length equals 14 residues. TCRdb's table, derived via immunoSEQ multiplex PCR, lists solely in-frame clones and lacks some. The sample contains just under 100,000 clones, approximately 91% of which appear only once. This sequence originates from an adult in good health. The sample was peripheral blood, taken on day 0 of AZD1222 vaccination. The J gene is TRBJ2-7, the V gene TRBV19, with D perhaps given as TRBD1 or TRBD2 (5 bases each). CDR3 nucleotide sequence: TGTGCCAGTAGTACGGGGACGCGGCCATCCGAGCAGTACTTC. This codes for CASSTGTRPSEQYF.